The 5 T cell receptor beta chains in this list originate from one sample, sequenced in a study of cytomegalovirus exposure and HLA in healthy donors. PCR employed 60 Vbeta and 13 Jbeta primers. The repertoire was sequenced with immunoSEQ multiplex PCR; TCRdb's copy has only in-frame clones and lacks some. The data hold approximately 140,000 clones, with roughly 81% observed a single time. Material: PBMCs. Receptor source: a female donor in good health and CMV-seronegative.

The chain combines TRBV10-1 with TRBJ2-2, with 8 positions matching TRBD1. CDR1 is WNHNN, CDR2 SYGVQD, per germline (reference sequence). The CDR3 spans 19 residues. Unmatched junction bases numbered 16, after V lost 3 bases and J lost 4 bases. DNA of the CDR3: TGCGCCAGCAGTGATCCGGGGTTGGCGGACAGGGCGAGCACCGGGGAGCTGTTTTTT. Translated: CASSDPGLADRASTGELFF.

The chain joins TRBV7-3 to TRBJ2-7; 13 bases fit TRBD2. The CDR3 consists of 16 residues. J lost 3 bases, V lost 4 bases, and 6 bases had no gene match. Germline CDR1 SGHTA, CDR2 FQGTGA. The DNA of the CDR3 is TGTGCCAGCAGCTCGGTGGGACTAGCGGGACACTACGAGCAGTACTTC. Translating it yields CASSSVGLAGHYEQYF.

The gene calls are TRBV30 and TRBJ2-7; 9 nucleotides line up with TRBD1. The trim removed 8 bases at V and 4 bases at J, leaving 9 bases unmatched. Germline-derived CDR1 and CDR2 are GTSNPN and SVGIG (reference sequence). CDR3 length equals 13 residues. CDR3 DNA: TGTGCCCGGGATGGGACAGGGACATACGAGCAGTACTTC. This gives the protein CARDGTGTYEQYF.

Here the CDR3 DNA reads TGTGCCAGCAGCCAGATGATCTGGACAGGGGGCTCCTACGAGCAGTACTTC. It translates to CASSQMIWTGGSYEQYF. The V gene is TRBV14, the J gene TRBJ2-7, with 10 bases that match TRBD1. Germline V gene lookup returns CDR1 SGHDN and CDR2 FVKESK. The CDR3 runs to 17 residues. V was pared by 3 bases and J by 0 bases, with 8 bases of the junction left unmatched.

V and J are TRBV2 and TRBJ2-5, with D maybe TRBD2 (5 bases). Looked up from germline, CDR1 is SNHLY and CDR2 is FYNNEI. The CDR3 sequence is 14 residues long. Deletions cut 1 base from V and 5 bases from J, with 11 bases between. CDR3 bases: TGTGCCAGCAGTGAAGGGACTTACAAGGAGACCCAGTACTTC. As protein: CASSEGTYKETQYF.